This TCR beta chain is from a study of T-cell reconstitution after alpha-beta-depleted transplantation in children. General observations from the study: At day 60, the high TCRbeta diversity found in some patients originated from recipient T cells and thymic progenitors that had survived. Several hundred expanded graft clones reportedly gave rise to the alpha-beta T cells present about two months after transplant. T-cell numbers and diversity, one year after transplant, stemmed largely from T cells that were newly produced.

As it was prepared, the TCRbeta library received unique molecular identifiers. TCRdb itself ran the PCR reads through MiXCR, one entry per CDR3 protein. The sample has 800,000 to 1,000,000 distinct CDR3 sequences; about 29% are singletons. Trimming removed 5 bases at V and 0 bases at J, with 15 bases between. The CDR3 has 15 residues. Germline V gene sequence: CDR1 SGHDT, CDR2 YYEEEE. This clonotype was counted between two and nine times. Its target is not known. The receptor was derived from a boy under two years old who had a stem cell transplant for SCID, so the T cells may come from the graft donor. The sequencing used PBMCs, mostly from graft donor cells, collected 360 days after TCRalphabeta/CD19-depleted stem cell transplant. The chain employs TRBV5-6 and TRBJ2-7, with D perhaps TRBD2 (6 bases). The CDR3 here is CASRRWGGISYEQYF. For the CDR3, the DNA is TGTGCCAGCAGAAGATGGGGCGGGATCTCCTACGAGCAGTACTTC.